The 2 T cell receptor beta chains reported below all come from one sample, sequenced in a study of shared clonotypes between healthy human individuals. Profiling relied on immunoSEQ multiplex PCR, and the TCRdb table lists in-frame clones only, not all of them. The table has more than 1.2 million clones, roughly 98.5% seen once; the top ten hold under 0.45%. Material for sequencing was naive CD4+ T cells sorted from blood. Subset of the sample: CD45RA+ positively selected. These receptors all stem from a man aged 25-45 years in good health.

This chain links TRBV19 with TRBJ1-2; 8 bases line up with TRBD1. The CDR3 is made up of 14 amino acids. Losses at the gene ends were 6 bases for V and 8 bases for J; bases not matched to a gene: 11. CDR1 and CDR2 (germline): LNHDA, SQIVND (reference sequence). The chain's CDR3 is CASSPQTGVGGYTF. As DNA, the CDR3 is TGTGCCAGTAGCCCACAGACAGGGGTAGGCGGCTACACCTTC.

V usage is TRBV5-1 and J usage is TRBJ2-3; TRBD2 matches 12 bases. V lost 3 bases to trimming and J lost 0 bases; unmatched junction nucleotides: 8. Germline V gene sequence: CDR1 SGHRS, CDR2 YFSETQ. The CDR3 runs 18 residues. CDR3 sequence reads: CASSYGTSGSTSTDTQYF. The CDR3, as DNA: TGCGCCAGCAGCTACGGGACTAGCGGGTCTACTAGCACAGATACGCAGTATTTT.